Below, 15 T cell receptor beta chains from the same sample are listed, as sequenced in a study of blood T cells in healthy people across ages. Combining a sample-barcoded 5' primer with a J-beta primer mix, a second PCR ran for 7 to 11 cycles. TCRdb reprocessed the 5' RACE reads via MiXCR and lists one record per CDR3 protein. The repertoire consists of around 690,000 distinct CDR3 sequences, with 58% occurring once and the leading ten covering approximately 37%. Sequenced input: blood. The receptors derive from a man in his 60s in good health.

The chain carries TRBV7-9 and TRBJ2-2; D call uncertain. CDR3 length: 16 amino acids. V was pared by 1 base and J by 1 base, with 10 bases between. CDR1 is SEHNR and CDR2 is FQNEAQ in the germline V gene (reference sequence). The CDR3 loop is CASSLGWQRNTGELFF. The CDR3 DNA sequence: TGTGCCAGCAGCTTAGGTTGGCAACGGAACACCGGGGAGCTGTTTTTT.

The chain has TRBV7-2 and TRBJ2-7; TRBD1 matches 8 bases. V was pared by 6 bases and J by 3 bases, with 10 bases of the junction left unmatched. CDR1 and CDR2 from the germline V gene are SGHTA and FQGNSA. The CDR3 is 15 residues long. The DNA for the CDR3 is TGTGCCAGCAGTCAGACCGGACAGGGTCTCTACGAGCAGTACTTC. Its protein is CASSQTGQGLYEQYF.

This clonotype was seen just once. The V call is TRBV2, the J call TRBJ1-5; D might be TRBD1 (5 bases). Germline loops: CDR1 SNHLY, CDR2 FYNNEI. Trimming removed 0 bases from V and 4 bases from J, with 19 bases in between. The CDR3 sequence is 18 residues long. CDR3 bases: TGTGCCAGCAGTGAAGCGCTTTTATGGGGCTTACGGAATCAGCCCCAGCATTTT. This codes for CASSEALLWGLRNQPQHF.

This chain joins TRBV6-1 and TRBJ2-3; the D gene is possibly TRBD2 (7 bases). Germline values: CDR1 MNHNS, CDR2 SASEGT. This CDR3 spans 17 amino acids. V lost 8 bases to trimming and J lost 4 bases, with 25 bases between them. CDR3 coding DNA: TGTGCCAGCGGGTTCCATTTAGGGGGGGCGCACCCAGATACGCAGTATTTT. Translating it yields CASGFHLGGAHPDTQYF.

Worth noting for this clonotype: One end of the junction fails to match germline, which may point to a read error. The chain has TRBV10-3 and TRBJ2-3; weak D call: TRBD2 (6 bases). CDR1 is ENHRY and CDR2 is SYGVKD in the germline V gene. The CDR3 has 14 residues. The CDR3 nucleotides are TGTGCCAACGCCGGGACTGCGAGCGCAGATACGCGGTATTTT. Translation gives CANAGTASADTRYF.

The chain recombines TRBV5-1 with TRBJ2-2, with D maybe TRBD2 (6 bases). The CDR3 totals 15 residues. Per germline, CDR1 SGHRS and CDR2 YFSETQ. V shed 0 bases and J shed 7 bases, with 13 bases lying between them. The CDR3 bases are TGCGCCAGCAGCTTGGACGGGACTTATGGCGGGGAGCTGTTTTTT. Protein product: CASSLDGTYGGELFF.

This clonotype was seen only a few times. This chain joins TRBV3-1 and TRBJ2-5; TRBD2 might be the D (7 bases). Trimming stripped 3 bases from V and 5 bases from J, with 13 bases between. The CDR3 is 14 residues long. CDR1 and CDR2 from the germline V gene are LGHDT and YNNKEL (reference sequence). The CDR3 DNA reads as TGTGCCAGCAGCCAGACGGGGGGCGCGGAGACCCAGTACTTC. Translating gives CASSQTGGAETQYF.

CDR3 in amino acids: CASSFDRGEMNTEAFF. Here the CDR3 DNA reads TGCGCCAGCAGTTTTGACAGGGGCGAAATGAACACTGAAGCTTTCTTT. The chain employs TRBV5-1 and TRBJ1-1, with 8 bases lining up with TRBD1. Germline values: CDR1 SGHRS, CDR2 YFSETQ. The CDR3 consists of 16 residues. With V trimmed by 5 bases and J by 0 bases, 9 bases remained unmatched.

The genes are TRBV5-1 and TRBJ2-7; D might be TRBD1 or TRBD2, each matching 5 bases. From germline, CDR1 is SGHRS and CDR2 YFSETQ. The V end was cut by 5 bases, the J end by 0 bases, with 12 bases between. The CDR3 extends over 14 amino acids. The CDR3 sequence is CASRRDGNSYEQYF. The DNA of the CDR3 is TGCGCCAGCAGACGGGACGGTAACTCCTACGAGCAGTACTTC.

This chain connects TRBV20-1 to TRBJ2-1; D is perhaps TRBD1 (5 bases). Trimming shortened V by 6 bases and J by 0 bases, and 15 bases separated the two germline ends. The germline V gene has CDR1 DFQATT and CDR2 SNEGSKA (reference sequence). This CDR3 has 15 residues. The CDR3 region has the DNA TGCAGTGCGGGAAAGACAGAAGACTCCTACAATGAGCAGTTCTTC. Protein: CSAGKTEDSYNEQFF.

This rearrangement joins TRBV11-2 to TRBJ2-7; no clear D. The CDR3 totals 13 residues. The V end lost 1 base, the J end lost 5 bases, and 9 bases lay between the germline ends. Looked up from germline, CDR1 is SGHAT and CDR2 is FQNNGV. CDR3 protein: CASSLVFRDEQYF. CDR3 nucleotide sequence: TGTGCCAGCAGCTTAGTATTTCGGGACGAGCAGTACTTC.

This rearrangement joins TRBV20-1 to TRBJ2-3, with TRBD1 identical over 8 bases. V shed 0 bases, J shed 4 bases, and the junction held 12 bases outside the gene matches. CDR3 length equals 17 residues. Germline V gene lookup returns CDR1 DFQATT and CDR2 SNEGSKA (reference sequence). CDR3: CSARDSRGQGRPDTQYF. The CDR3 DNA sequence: TGCAGTGCTAGAGATTCACGCGGACAGGGTAGACCAGATACGCAGTATTTT.

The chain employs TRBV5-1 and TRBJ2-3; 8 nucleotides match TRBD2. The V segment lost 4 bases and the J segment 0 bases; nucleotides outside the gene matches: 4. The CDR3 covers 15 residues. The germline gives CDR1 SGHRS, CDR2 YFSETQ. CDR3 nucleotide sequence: TGCGCCAGCAGCCAGAGCGGGAGCAGCACAGATACGCAGTATTTT. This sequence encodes CASSQSGSSTDTQYF.

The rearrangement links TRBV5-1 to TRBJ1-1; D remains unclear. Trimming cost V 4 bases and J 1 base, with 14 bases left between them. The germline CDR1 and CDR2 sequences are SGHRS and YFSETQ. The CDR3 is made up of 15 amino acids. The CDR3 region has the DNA TGCGCCAGCAGCCACCGTCGGGGAACGAACACTGAAGCTTTCTTT. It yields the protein CASSHRRGTNTEAFF.

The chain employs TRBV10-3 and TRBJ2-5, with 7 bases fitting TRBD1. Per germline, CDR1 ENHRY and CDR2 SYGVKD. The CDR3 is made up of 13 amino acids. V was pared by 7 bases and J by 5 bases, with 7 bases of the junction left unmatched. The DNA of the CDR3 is TGTGCCATCAACGGACAGGAGAAGGAGACCCAGTACTTC. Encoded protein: CAINGQEKETQYF.